This T cell receptor beta chain was retrieved from a study of technical replicates of blood from four donors. The method was immunoSEQ multiplex PCR; TCRdb's version includes in-frame clones alone and lacks a portion of them. The table records approximately 15,000 clones, around 83% of them present only once. With V trimmed by 4 bases and J by 2 bases, 5 bases remained unmatched. This CDR3 is 14 amino acids long. Germline V lookup: CDR1 SEHNR, CDR2 FQNEAQ (reference sequence). The source is a human donor in good health. Sequencing was performed on PBMCs. The rearrangement uses TRBV7-9 and TRBJ2-7, with 7 bases fitting TRBD1. CDR3 residues: CASSSTGTAYEQYF. In DNA form, the CDR3 reads TGTGCCAGCAGCTCGACCGGGACAGCCTACGAGCAGTACTTC.